This is a list of T cell receptor beta chains from one sample in a study of technical replicates of blood from a handful of donors. TCRdb's copy holds only in-frame clones and misses some; the assay was immunoSEQ multiplex PCR. This sample yields roughly 76,000 clones, of which about nine tenths are seen a single time; around 0.37% belongs to the top ten. Sample: T cells isolated from PBMCs. The receptors were sampled from a human donor in good health. Some clones in this sample may be carry-over from other donors' samples. CDR3s include the opening cysteine and the closing phenylalanine or tryptophan. The D gene is left open where the match is weak. Clone size is stated in some rows and not others, as once, few, many or a class when expanded.

>TRBJ2-7|.|TRBD1|TRBV29-1
TGCAGCGTTTTAGCAGGGGGCAACGAGCAGTACTTC
CSVLAGGNEQYF
>TRBJ1-2|.|.|TRBV7-8
TGTGCCAGCAGCCCGGGGGACTATGGCTACACCTTC
CASSPGDYGYTF
>TRBJ2-7|.|.|TRBV13
TGTGCCAGCAGCTGGAGGGACCGAGAATTCTACGAGCAGTACTTC
CASSWRDREFYEQYF
>TRBJ1-6|.|.|TRBV30
TGTGCCTGGAACAGGGTTAACAATTCACCCCTCCACTTT
CAWNRVNNSPLHF
>TRBJ1-1|once|TRBD1|TRBV12-5
TGTGCTAGTGGACTAACGACAGGGGTAATGAACACTGAAGCTTTCTTT
CASGLTTGVMNTEAFF
>TRBJ2-2|.|.|TRBV27
TGTGCCAGCAGTTTATCCCAGGACAGCCGGGAGCTGTTTTTT
CASSLSQDSRELFF
>TRBJ1-2|.|.|TRBV20-1
TGCAGTGCTTTTGAGGTTAATGGCTACACCTTC
CSAFEVNGYTF
>TRBJ1-1|.|TRBD1|TRBV28
TGTGCCAGCAGTTTCCGGGACAGGCTGAACACTGAAGCTTTCTTT
CASSFRDRLNTEAFF
>TRBJ1-2|.|.|TRBV18
TGTGCCAGCTCCTCCGGGGGGGCTGGCTATGGCTACACCTTC
CASSSGGAGYGYTF
>TRBJ2-3|.|TRBD2|TRBV9
TGTGCCAGCAGCCCCCAGAGCGGGAGGTCAGATACGCAGTATTTT
CASSPQSGRSDTQYF
>TRBJ2-5|.|.|TRBV7-9
TGTGCCAGCAGCATCTCTAACAGGGTAGAGGGAGAGACCCAGTACTTC
CASSISNRVEGETQYF
>TRBJ2-2|.|.|TRBV7-2
TGTGCCAGCAGCTTAACCCCGAGTTCCGGGGGAGCGCACACCGGGGAGCTGTTTTTT
CASSLTPSSGGAHTGELFF
>TRBJ1-2|.|.|TRBV2
TGTGCCAGCAGTGAAGCAAGGGGTCAGGGCTACACCTTC
CASSEARGQGYTF
>TRBJ2-3|.|.|TRBV7-6
TGTGCCAGCAGCCCAGGAGGTAATACGCAGTATTTT
CASSPGGNTQYF
>TRBJ1-2|.|TRBD1|TRBV5-1
TGCGCCAGCAGCCCCGAGACAGGGGGGAAATACGGCTACACCTTC
CASSPETGGKYGYTF
>TRBJ2-2|.|.|TRBV7-2
TGTGCCAGCAGCCCCCTAATAACCACCGGGGAGCTGTTTTTT
CASSPLITTGELFF
>TRBJ2-5|.|TRBD1|TRBV2
TGTGCCAGCAGCTTCGAGAATACAGGGGGAGAGACCCAGTACTTC
CASSFENTGGETQYF
>TRBJ1-2|.|.|TRBV9
TGTGCCAGCAGCGTAGAGTTTGGGGGCGACGGCTACACCTTC
CASSVEFGGDGYTF
>TRBJ1-1|.|TRBD1|TRBV11-2
TGTGCCAGCAGGGACAGGGAGGTCACTGAAGCTTTCTTT
CASRDREVTEAFF
>TRBJ2-7|few|.|TRBV30
TGTGCCTGGGGAGGGTACGAGCAGTACTTC
CAWGGYEQYF
>TRBJ2-1|.|TRBD2|TRBV6-6
TGTGCCAGCACCTCGGGACTAGCGGGTCAGAGCGAGCAGTTCTTC
CASTSGLAGQSEQFF
>TRBJ2-4|.|TRBD1|TRBV5-6
TGTGCCAGCAGCATTCGACAGGGGGCGTACATTCAGTACTTC
CASSIRQGAYIQYF
>TRBJ2-3|.|.|TRBV7-3
TGTGCCAGCAGCTTAATGGGAGGCACAGATACGCAGTATTTT
CASSLMGGTDTQYF
>TRBJ2-3|.|.|TRBV2
TGTGCCAGCAGTGAATTGGGTTCAGGGACTAGCACAGATACGCAGTATTTT
CASSELGSGTSTDTQYF
>TRBJ2-3|.|.|TRBV7-8
TGTGCCAGCAGCCCGTTGGACAACACAGATACGCAGTATTTT
CASSPLDNTDTQYF
>TRBJ1-1|.|.|TRBV4-3
TGCGCCAGCAGCCAAGGAGGAGTGTTTGAAGCTTTCTTT
CASSQGGVFEAFF
>TRBJ2-3|.|TRBD2|TRBV28
TGTGCCAGCAGTGGCTCGACTAGCGGTAGCACAGATACGCAGTATTTT
CASSGSTSGSTDTQYF
>TRBJ1-5|.|.|TRBV6-5
TGTGCCAGCAGCACAGGGCTTTTTCAGCCCCAGCATTTT
CASSTGLFQPQHF
>TRBJ1-2|.|.|TRBV28
TGTGCCAGCAGTTTGGGCCAGACCCACGGCTACACCTTC
CASSLGQTHGYTF
>TRBJ1-1|.|.|TRBV28
TGTGCCAGCAGTTTCATCAGGCTCCCGAACACTGAAGCTTTCTTT
CASSFIRLPNTEAFF
>TRBJ2-7|.|.|TRBV11-3
TGTGCCAGCAGCTTAGACCCCACAGGGAACGAGCAGTACTTC
CASSLDPTGNEQYF
>TRBJ2-2|.|.|TRBV5-4
TGTGCCAGCAGCCCCAGACTAGATACCGGGGAGCTGTTTTTT
CASSPRLDTGELFF
>TRBJ1-1|.|.|TRBV12-5
TGTGCTAGTGCCTTAGGGGGTATGGCTTTCTTT
CASALGGMAFF
>TRBJ2-7|.|TRBD2|TRBV29-1
TGCAGCGTTACTACTAGCGGCCCGGTGGGTCCGTACGAGCAGTACTTC
CSVTTSGPVGPYEQYF
>TRBJ2-7|.|.|TRBV5-1
TGCGCCAGCTCCCCCAGGACATACTCCTACGAGCAGTACTTC
CASSPRTYSYEQYF
>TRBJ2-3|.|TRBD1|TRBV10-3
TGTGCCATCAGCCTTGGACAGGGGGCAGATACGCAGTATTTT
CAISLGQGADTQYF
>TRBJ2-1|.|TRBD2|TRBV7-8
TGTGCCAGCAGCTTAGAGGGACTAGGAAATGAGCAGTTCTTC
CASSLEGLGNEQFF
>TRBJ2-7|.|TRBD2|TRBV11-3
TGTGCCAGCAGGCAGGGACTATCTACCTACGAGCAGTACTTC
CASRQGLSTYEQYF
>TRBJ1-2|.|.|TRBV19
TGTGCCAGTAGTATTCAGGGGACCTATGGCTACACCTTC
CASSIQGTYGYTF
>TRBJ2-5|.|.|TRBV29-1
TGCAGCGTGTTGGGACCCGGGACTCAAGAGACCCAGTACTTC
CSVLGPGTQETQYF
>TRBJ2-2|.|.|TRBV5-1
TGCGCCAGCAGCTTAAGACAGAACACCGGGGAGCTGTTTTTT
CASSLRQNTGELFF
>TRBJ1-1|.|.|TRBV4-1
TGCGCCAGCAGCCAAGATAAAGGGCGGGACACTGAAGCTTTCTTT
CASSQDKGRDTEAFF
>TRBJ2-7|.|TRBD2|TRBV7-8
TGTGCCAGCACCAACTCACAACTACTCCGCGCGGGAGAATCCTACGAGCAGTACTTC
CASTNSQLLRAGESYEQYF